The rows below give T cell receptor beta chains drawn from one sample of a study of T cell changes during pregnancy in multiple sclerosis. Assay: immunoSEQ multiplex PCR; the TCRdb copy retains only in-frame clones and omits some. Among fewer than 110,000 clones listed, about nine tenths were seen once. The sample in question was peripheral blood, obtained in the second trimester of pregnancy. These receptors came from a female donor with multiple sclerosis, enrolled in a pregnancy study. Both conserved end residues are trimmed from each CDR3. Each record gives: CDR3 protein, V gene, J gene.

CDR3: ASSYSPDRTEAF
V: TRBV6-5
J: TRBJ1-1

CDR3: ASRGLGQGETQY
V: TRBV6-1
J: TRBJ2-5

CDR3: ASSPPPGSGTEAF
V: TRBV18
J: TRBJ1-1

CDR3: ASSSQTGLSRNTEAF
V: TRBV7-9
J: TRBJ1-1

CDR3: ASSQGAGTEAF
V: TRBV14
J: TRBJ1-1

CDR3: ASRPWTAYNEQF
V: TRBV6-5
J: TRBJ2-1

CDR3: ASSLESTYEQY
V: TRBV5-5
J: TRBJ2-7

CDR3: ASSENTGGLETQY
V: TRBV6-1
J: TRBJ2-5

CDR3: ASGASSYNEQF
V: TRBV5-4
J: TRBJ2-1

CDR3: ASSFAGLGGSSGNTIY
V: TRBV13
J: TRBJ1-3

CDR3: ASSMDGRPHNEQF
V: TRBV19
J: TRBJ2-1

CDR3: AWSAGTGLGNQPQH
V: TRBV30
J: TRBJ1-5

CDR3: ASSPWHSQGETQY
V: TRBV7-3
J: TRBJ2-5

CDR3: ASRTGDGETQY
V: TRBV10-1
J: TRBJ2-5

CDR3: ASSFGLADNTGELF
V: TRBV7-2
J: TRBJ2-2

CDR3: ASSPPGDNEKLF
V: TRBV18
J: TRBJ1-4

CDR3: ASSLLGLDFSGELF
V: TRBV28
J: TRBJ2-2

CDR3: ASSQVDQVGETQY
V: TRBV4-1
J: TRBJ2-5

CDR3: ASNDGGSTEAF
V: TRBV19
J: TRBJ1-1

CDR3: ASSRQGAVSYEQY
V: TRBV6-1
J: TRBJ2-7

CDR3: ASSMQETQY
V: TRBV19
J: TRBJ2-5